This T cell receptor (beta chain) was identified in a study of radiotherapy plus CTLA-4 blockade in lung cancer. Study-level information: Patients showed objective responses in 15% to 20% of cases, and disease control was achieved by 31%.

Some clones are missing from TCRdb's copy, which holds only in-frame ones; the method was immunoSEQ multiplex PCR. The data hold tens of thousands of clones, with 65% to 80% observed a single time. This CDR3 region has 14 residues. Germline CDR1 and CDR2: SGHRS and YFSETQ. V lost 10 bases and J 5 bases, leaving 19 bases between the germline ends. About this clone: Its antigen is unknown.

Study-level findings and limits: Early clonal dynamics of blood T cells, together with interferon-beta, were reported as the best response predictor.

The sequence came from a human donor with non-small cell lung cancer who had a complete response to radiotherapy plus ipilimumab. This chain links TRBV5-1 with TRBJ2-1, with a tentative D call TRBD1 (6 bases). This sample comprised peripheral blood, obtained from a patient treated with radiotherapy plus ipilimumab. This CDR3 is CAGSRGQGDNEQFF. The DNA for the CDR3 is TGCGCCGGGTCACGGGGACAAGGGGACAATGAGCAGTTCTTC.